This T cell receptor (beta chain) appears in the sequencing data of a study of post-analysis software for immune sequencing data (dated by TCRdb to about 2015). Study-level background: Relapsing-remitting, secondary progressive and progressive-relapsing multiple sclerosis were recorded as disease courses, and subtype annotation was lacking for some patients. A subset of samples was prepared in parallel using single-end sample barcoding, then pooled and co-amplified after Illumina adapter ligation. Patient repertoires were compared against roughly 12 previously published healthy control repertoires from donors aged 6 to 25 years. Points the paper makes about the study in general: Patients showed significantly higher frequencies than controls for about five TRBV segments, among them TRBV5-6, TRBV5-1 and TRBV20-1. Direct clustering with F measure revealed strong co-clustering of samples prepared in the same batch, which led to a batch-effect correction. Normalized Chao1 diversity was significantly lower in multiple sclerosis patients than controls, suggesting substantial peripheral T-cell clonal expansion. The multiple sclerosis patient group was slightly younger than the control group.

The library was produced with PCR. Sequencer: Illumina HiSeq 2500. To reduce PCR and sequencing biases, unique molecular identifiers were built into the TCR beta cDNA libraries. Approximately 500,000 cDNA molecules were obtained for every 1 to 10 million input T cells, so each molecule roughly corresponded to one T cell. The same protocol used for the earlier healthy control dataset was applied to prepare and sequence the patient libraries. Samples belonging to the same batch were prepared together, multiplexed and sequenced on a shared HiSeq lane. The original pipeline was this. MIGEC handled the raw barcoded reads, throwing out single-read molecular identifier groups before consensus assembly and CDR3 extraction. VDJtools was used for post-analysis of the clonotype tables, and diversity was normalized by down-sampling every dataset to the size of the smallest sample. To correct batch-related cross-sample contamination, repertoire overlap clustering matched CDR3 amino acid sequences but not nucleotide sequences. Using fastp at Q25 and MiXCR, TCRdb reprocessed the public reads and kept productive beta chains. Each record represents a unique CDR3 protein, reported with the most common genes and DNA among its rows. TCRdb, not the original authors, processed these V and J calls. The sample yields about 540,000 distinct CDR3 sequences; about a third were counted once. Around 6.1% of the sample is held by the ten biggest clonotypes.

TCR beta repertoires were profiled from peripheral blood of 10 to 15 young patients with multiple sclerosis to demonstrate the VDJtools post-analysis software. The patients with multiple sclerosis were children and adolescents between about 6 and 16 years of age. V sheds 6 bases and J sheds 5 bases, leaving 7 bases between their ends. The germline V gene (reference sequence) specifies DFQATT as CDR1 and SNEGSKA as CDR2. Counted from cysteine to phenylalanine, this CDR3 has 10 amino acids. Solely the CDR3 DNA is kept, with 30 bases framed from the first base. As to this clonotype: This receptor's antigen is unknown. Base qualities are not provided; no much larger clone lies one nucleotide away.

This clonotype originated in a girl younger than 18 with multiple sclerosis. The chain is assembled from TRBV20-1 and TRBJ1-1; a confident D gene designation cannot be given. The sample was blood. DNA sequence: TGCAGTGCCCCTTTTACTGAAGCTTTCTTT. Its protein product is CSAPFTEAFF.